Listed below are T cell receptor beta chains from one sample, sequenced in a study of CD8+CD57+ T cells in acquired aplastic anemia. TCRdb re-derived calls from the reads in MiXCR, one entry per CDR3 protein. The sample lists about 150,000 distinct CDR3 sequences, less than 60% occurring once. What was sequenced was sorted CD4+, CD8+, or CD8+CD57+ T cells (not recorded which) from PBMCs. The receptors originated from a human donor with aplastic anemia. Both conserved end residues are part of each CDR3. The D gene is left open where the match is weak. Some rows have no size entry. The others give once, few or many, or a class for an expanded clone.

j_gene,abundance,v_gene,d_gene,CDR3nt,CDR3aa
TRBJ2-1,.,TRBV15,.,TGTGCCACCAGCAGGGGAGGGGGGAGTAACAATGAGCAGTTCTTC,CATSRGGGSNNEQFF
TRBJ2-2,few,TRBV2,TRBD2,TGTGCCAGCAGTGAATGGCGGACTAGCGGGGGGGCCCCCGGGGAGCTGTTTTTT,CASSEWRTSGGAPGELFF
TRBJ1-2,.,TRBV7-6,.,TGTGCCAGCAGCTTCGGGGGCGTAGGCTATGGCTACACCTTC,CASSFGGVGYGYTF
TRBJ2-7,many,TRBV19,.,TGTGCCAGTAGTATAGATCTGAGACTGGGCTACGAGCAGTACTTC,CASSIDLRLGYEQYF
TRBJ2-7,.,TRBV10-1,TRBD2,TGCGCCAGCAGTGACGTGCCTAGCGGTCGCTACGAGCAGTACTTC,CASSDVPSGRYEQYF
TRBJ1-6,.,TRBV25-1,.,TGTGCCAGCAGTGAATGGGGGGGGGGATCACCCCTCCACTTT,CASSEWGGGSPLHF
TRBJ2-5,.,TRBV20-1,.,TGCAGTGCGGCCCGAACATGGATGGGGAAAGAGACCCAGTACTTC,CSAARTWMGKETQYF
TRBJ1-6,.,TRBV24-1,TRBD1,TGTGCCGTAAGACAGGGGATTAATTCACCCCTCCACTTT,CAVRQGINSPLHF
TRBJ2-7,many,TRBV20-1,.,TGCAGTGCTAGAACCCTGGGGGAATACGAGCAGTACTTC,CSARTLGEYEQYF
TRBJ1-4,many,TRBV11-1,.,TGTGCCAGCAGCTTTGGCATGGAGGGGGTTTCTGAAAAACTGTTTTTT,CASSFGMEGVSEKLFF
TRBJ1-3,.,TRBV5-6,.,TGTGTCAGCAGCCCCGGTCCAGGGGTCAGAGGAAACACCATATATTTT,CVSSPGPGVRGNTIYF
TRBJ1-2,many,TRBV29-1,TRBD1,TGCAGCGTTGATTCCAGGGGGACTAACTATGGCTACACCTTC,CSVDSRGTNYGYTF
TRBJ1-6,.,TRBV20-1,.,TGCAGTGCTAGAGAGGCGGGATGGGACCCTAAGAATTCACCCCTCCACTTT,CSAREAGWDPKNSPLHF
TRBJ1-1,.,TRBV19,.,TGTGCCAGTACAGGACAGACAAGATCCGATGAAGCTTTCTTT,CASTGQTRSDEAFF